These 23 T cell receptor beta chains were sequenced from one sample in a study of neurological immune-mediated disorders. Each CDR3 protein is one row after TCRdb ran MiXCR on the 5' RACE reads. The sample holds 65,000 to 95,000 distinct CDR3 sequences; about 5.5% are singletons and the top ten take less than 2.5%. The source material was PBMCs. Receptors originate from a young woman with multiple sclerosis.

Ten or more counts support this clonotype. The J gene is TRBJ2-1, the V gene TRBV5-6; D call uncertain. The CDR3 consists of 14 residues. Germline values: CDR1 SGHDT, CDR2 YYEEEE. Trimming took off 7 bases at V and 2 bases at J, with 13 bases between the two ends. For the CDR3, the DNA is TGTGCCAGCCAGACGTTGGGCCCCTACAATGAGCAGTTCTTC. Amino acids: CASQTLGPYNEQFF. Complete variable domain (other parts from reference TRBV5-6 and TRBJ2-1): DAGVTQSPTHLIKTRGQQVTLRCSPKSGHDTVSWYQQALGQGPQFIFQYYEEEERQRGNFPDRFSGHQFPNYSSELNVNALLLGDSALYLCASQTLGPYNEQFFGPGTRLTVL.

The genes are TRBV24-1 and TRBJ2-1, with D possibly matching TRBD2 (5 bases). Trimming took 3 bases from V and 8 from J, leaving 16 bases between them. The CDR3 spans 15 residues. Looked up from germline, CDR1 is KGHDR and CDR2 is SFDVKD. CDR3 in DNA: TGTGCCACCAGTGATACGGGGAGTAGAGTCGATGAGCAGTTCTTC. It encodes CATSDTGSRVDEQFF.

At least ten counts were recorded for this clonotype. This chain uses TRBV20-1 with TRBJ1-5; D gene uncertain. V lost 6 bases and J 1 base, leaving 10 bases between the germline ends. The CDR3 contains 13 residues. CDR1 is DFQATT and CDR2 is SNEGSKA in the germline V gene (reference sequence). CDR3 loop: CSASGGSNQPQHF. CDR3 in DNA: TGCAGTGCCTCAGGTGGGAGCAATCAGCCCCAGCATTTT.

The sample holds many counts of this clonotype. This rearrangement joins TRBV5-1 to TRBJ1-6; D ambiguous. This CDR3 has 13 residues. Germline assignment: CDR1 SGHRS and CDR2 YFSETQ. Trimming cost V 4 bases and J 10 bases, with 12 bases left between them. The CDR3 here is CASSLAGYSPLHF. In DNA form, the CDR3 reads TGCGCCAGCAGCCTGGCGGGATACTCACCCCTCCACTTT. Drawing the rest from reference TRBV5-1 and TRBJ1-6, the complete variable domain is KAGVTQTPRYLIKTRGQQVTLSCSPISGHRSVSWYQQTPGQGLQFLFEYFSETQRNKGNFPGRFSGRQFSNSRSEMNVSTLELGDSALYLCASSLAGYSPLHFGNGTRLTVT.

The chain employs TRBV20-1 and TRBJ2-4; D is ambiguous. The germline CDR1 and CDR2 sequences are DFQATT and SNEGSKA (reference sequence). The CDR3 contains 15 residues. Trimming removed 3 bases at V and 8 bases at J, with 20 bases between. This CDR3 is CSASMVGFAVHIQYF. The DNA of the CDR3 is TGCAGTGCTAGTATGGTCGGCTTCGCGGTACACATTCAGTACTTC.

This clonotype was picked up many times. This chain uses TRBV10-1 with TRBJ2-2, with 13 bases identical to TRBD2. The CDR3 sequence is 17 residues long. Germline V CDR1 and CDR2: WNHNN, SYGVQD (reference sequence). J gave up 4 bases and V 4 bases, and 6 bases lay outside the gene matches. CDR3 residues: CASSGPGLAGSTGELFF. CDR3 sequence (DNA): TGCGCCAGCAGTGGACCGGGACTAGCGGGGTCCACCGGGGAGCTGTTTTTT.

At least ten counts were recorded for this clonotype. This chain connects TRBV4-1 to TRBJ2-2, with D tentatively TRBD2 (5 bases). Germline V gene data show CDR1 as MGHRA and CDR2 as YSYEKL. Trimming took off 6 bases at V and 5 bases at J, with 19 bases between the two ends. This CDR3 has 16 amino acids. The CDR3 is CASSVLEVPGTGELFF. The CDR3 nucleotides read TGCGCCAGCAGTGTCCTTGAGGTCCCGGGGACCGGGGAGCTGTTTTTT.

This clonotype was picked up many times. V gene TRBV28 combines with J gene TRBJ2-1; D ambiguous. Germline V gene data show CDR1 as MDHEN and CDR2 as SYDVKM. The CDR3 is 14 amino acids. V lost 3 bases and J 5 bases, leaving 11 bases between the germline ends. The CDR3 nucleotides are TGTGCCAGCAGTTTGTTTCGGGCAGACAATGAGCAGTTCTTC. Translating gives CASSLFRADNEQFF. Filled out from reference TRBV28 and TRBJ2-1, the complete variable domain reads DVKVTQSSRYLVKRTGEKVFLECVQDMDHENMFWYRQDPGLGLRLIYFSYDVKMKEKGDIPEGYSVSREKKERFSLILESASTNQTSMYLCASSLFRADNEQFFGPGTRLTVL.

This clonotype was counted ten times or more. The chain is built from TRBV5-1 and TRBJ2-1; tentative D call: TRBD2 (6 bases). V dropped 5 bases and J dropped 9 bases, with 18 bases sitting between them. Germline V gene sequence: CDR1 SGHRS, CDR2 YFSETQ. This CDR3 is built from 14 residues. The CDR3 sequence is CASRFTILGGEQFF. CDR3 DNA: TGCGCCAGCAGGTTCACGATCCTCGGGGGTGAGCAGTTCTTC.

J is TRBJ2-1 and V is TRBV15; D uncertain. CDR1 and CDR2 from the germline V gene are LNHNV and YYDKDF (reference sequence). This CDR3 comprises 14 residues. Trimming left V 8 bases short and J 0 bases short, with 11 bases between. The CDR3 DNA sequence: TGTGCCACCGCATCCGAGAGCTCCTACAATGAGCAGTTCTTC. Protein: CATASESSYNEQFF.

There are many counts of this clonotype. J is TRBJ1-2 and V is TRBV27, with D maybe TRBD1 (6 bases). V lost 7 bases and J 8 bases, leaving 26 bases between the germline ends. CDR1 MNHEY and CDR2 SMNVEV come from the germline V gene (reference sequence). The CDR3 spans 16 residues. CDR3 in DNA: TGTGCCAGCACGATTGGCAGGGGCTCGGGTAAGGGAGGCTACACCTTC. It yields the protein CASTIGRGSGKGGYTF.

This clonotype was seen at least ten times. The V call is TRBV20-1, the J call TRBJ1-5; tentatively, D is TRBD1 (5 bases). The CDR3 is 12 amino acids. CDR1 is DFQATT, CDR2 SNEGSKA, per germline (reference sequence). Trimming took 3 bases from V and 4 from J, leaving 7 bases between them. In nucleotides, the CDR3 is TGCAGTGCTAGCAGGGAAAATCAGCCCCAGCATTTT. Protein product: CSASRENQPQHF.

This clonotype was observed many times. V gene TRBV28 combines with J gene TRBJ2-7; D might be TRBD2 (6 bases). V dropped 3 bases and J dropped 6 bases, with 15 bases sitting between them. The length of the CDR3 is 14 residues. The germline CDR1 and CDR2 sequences are MDHEN and SYDVKM. CDR3 nucleotide sequence: TGTGCCAGCAGTTTCTCCCCAGTCGGGAGCGAGCAGTACTTC. It specifies CASSFSPVGSEQYF.

This clonotype was observed many times. V usage is TRBV12-3 or TRBV12-4 and J usage is TRBJ2-2, with TRBD2 matching 11 bases. The CDR3 sequence is 17 residues long. The ends lost 2 bases at V and 5 bases at J; junction bases unmatched: 7. The CDR3 region is CASSLKTSGRSTGELFF. CDR3 coding DNA: TGTGCCAGCAGTTTAAAAACTAGCGGGAGAAGTACCGGGGAGCTGTTTTTT.

This clonotype occurred many times. The chain recombines TRBV29-1 with TRBJ2-7; D unclear. The germline gives CDR1 SQVTM, CDR2 ANQGSEA. The CDR3 runs 15 residues. The V gene lost 4 bases and the J gene lost 4 bases, with 20 bases spanning the gap. CDR3 loop: CSVARGLTSEYEQYF. The CDR3 DNA reads as TGCAGCGTTGCTAGAGGCCTGACGTCCGAATACGAGCAGTACTTC.

The chain is built from TRBV2 and TRBJ1-4; D might be TRBD1 (5 bases). V lost 8 bases and J 3 bases, leaving 16 bases between the germline ends. Germline V gene lookup returns CDR1 SNHLY and CDR2 FYNNEI. The CDR3 sequence is 15 residues long. The CDR3 reads CASGAGHGANEKLFF. In nucleotides, the CDR3 is TGTGCCAGCGGGGCAGGCCATGGGGCTAATGAAAAACTGTTTTTT.

This clonotype was seen at least ten times. CDR3 amino acids: CASSPQGSGTQYF. DNA for the CDR3: TGCGCCAGCAGCCCCCAGGGTAGTGGGACCCAGTACTTC. This chain connects TRBV5-1 to TRBJ2-5, with D perhaps matching TRBD1 (5 bases). Trimming took off 4 bases at V and 7 bases at J, with 14 bases between the two ends. In germline, CDR1 is SGHRS, CDR2 YFSETQ. The CDR3 runs to 13 residues.

Note on this clonotype: At one of its ends the junction is not consistent with the germline gene, which may arise from a read error. This rearrangement joins TRBV6-5 to TRBJ2-7, with 8 bases matching TRBD1. Germline V gene data show CDR1 as MNHEY and CDR2 as SVGAGI. The CDR3 sequence is 14 residues long. CDR3 sequence (DNA): TGTCCCAGCAGCCGACAGGGGATCATATACGAGCAGTACTTC. Amino acids: CPSSRQGIIYEQYF.

This clonotype was recorded a few times. The chain uses TRBV12-3 or TRBV12-4 and TRBJ1-1; weak D call: TRBD1 (6 bases). This CDR3 comprises 14 residues. Between the trimmed V and J ends, which lost 5 bases and 1 base, there was a span of 11 bases. As DNA, the CDR3 is TGTGCCAGCAGTCGGGGACAAGAGAACACTGAAGCTTTCTTT. It yields the protein CASSRGQENTEAFF.

This clonotype appeared many times. The rearrangement links TRBV5-1 to TRBJ1-1, with D possibly matching TRBD1 (6 bases). The CDR3 covers 14 residues. Per the germline V gene, CDR1 is SGHRS and CDR2 is YFSETQ. V lost 4 bases and J lost 7, with 17 bases in between. CDR3 in DNA: TGCGCCAGCAGCCCGGATGGAGGGGGAATTGAAGCTTTCTTT. This gives the protein CASSPDGGGIEAFF.

This clonotype was detected many times. J is TRBJ2-5 and V is TRBV12-3 or TRBV12-4; D possibly matches TRBD1 or TRBD2 (5 bases each). The CDR3 length is 16 residues. Deletions cut 4 bases from V and 1 base from J, with 16 bases between. The CDR3 loop reads CASSSWDGLSQETQYF. The CDR3 coding sequence is TGTGCCAGCAGTTCCTGGGACGGACTCTCCCAAGAGACCCAGTACTTC.

The chain recombines TRBV20-1 with TRBJ1-1, with a possible D match to TRBD1 (5 bases). This CDR3 has 16 residues. Trimming took 0 bases from V and 5 from J, leaving 19 bases between them. Germline V gene data show CDR1 as DFQATT and CDR2 as SNEGSKA (reference sequence). In DNA form, the CDR3 reads TGCAGTGCTAGAGAGGGATCGGCAGGGACCAGGACTGAAGCTTTCTTT. It codes for CSAREGSAGTRTEAFF.

Ten or more counts support this clonotype. The chain carries TRBV7-2 and TRBJ2-5; D unclear. V was pared by 1 base and J by 1 base, with 13 bases between. The CDR3 sequence is 16 residues long. Germline V gene lookup returns CDR1 SGHTA and CDR2 FQGNSA. DNA of the CDR3: TGTGCCAGCAGCTTAGGAACGGTTCCGTTCCAAGAGACCCAGTACTTC. Translated, it gives CASSLGTVPFQETQYF.